This is a list of T cell receptor beta chains from one sample in a study of radiotherapy plus CTLA-4 blockade in lung cancer. Generated by immunoSEQ multiplex PCR, the TCRdb table keeps only in-frame clones and is missing some. The data contain about 87,000 clones, approximately 86% of them singletons. Specimen: peripheral blood, collected from a patient treated with radiotherapy plus ipilimumab. The receptors originated from a human donor with non-small cell lung cancer that progressed on radiotherapy plus ipilimumab. Both conserved end residues are part of each CDR3. The D gene is left open where the match is weak. Size is omitted from some rows. Given values are once, few, many or a class for expanded clones.

D: .
size: .
J: TRBJ1-5
V: TRBV21-1
DNA: TGTGCCAGCAGCCGGACGGGGGGCAATCAGCCCCAGCATTTT
CDR3: CASSRTGGNQPQHF

D: .
size: .
J: TRBJ1-2
V: TRBV7-9
DNA: TGTGCCAGCAGCTTAGGCAGGGACTATGGCTACACCTTC
CDR3: CASSLGRDYGYTF

D: .
size: .
J: TRBJ1-1
V: TRBV7-9
DNA: TGTGCCAGCAGCAAGGGTGCGGGGTTTAACACTGAAGCTTTCTTT
CDR3: CASSKGAGFNTEAFF

D: TRBD1
size: .
J: TRBJ1-4
V: TRBV4-2
DNA: TGTGCCAGCAGCCCCCGTCCCTACAGGGGGAATCCGGAAAAACTGTTTTTT
CDR3: CASSPRPYRGNPEKLFF

D: .
size: .
J: TRBJ1-2
V: TRBV4-2
DNA: TGTGCCAGCAGCCAAGATTCGTCGGGGGTAAGCTATGGCTACACCTTC
CDR3: CASSQDSSGVSYGYTF

D: .
size: .
J: TRBJ1-1
V: TRBV18
DNA: TGTGCCAGCTCACCATCGGGGGGGCTAGGGACTGAAGCTTTCTTT
CDR3: CASSPSGGLGTEAFF

D: TRBD1
size: .
J: TRBJ1-4
V: TRBV7-2
DNA: TGTGCCAGCAGCCCCGGGGACAGGGGGCATGAAAAACTGTTTTTT
CDR3: CASSPGDRGHEKLFF

D: .
size: .
J: TRBJ2-1
V: TRBV21-1
DNA: TGTGCCAGCAGCAAAGTCCGGGACAGGGGAGAGGAGAATGAGCAGTTCTTC
CDR3: CASSKVRDRGEENEQFF

D: .
size: .
J: TRBJ1-2
V: TRBV6-5
DNA: TGTGCCAGCAGTTCCCCGGGACTGATTTATGGCTACACCTTC
CDR3: CASSSPGLIYGYTF

D: .
size: .
J: TRBJ1-1
V: TRBV5-4
DNA: TGTGCCAGCAGCCCATATGGACCGAACACTGAAGCTTTCTTT
CDR3: CASSPYGPNTEAFF

D: .
size: once
J: TRBJ2-7
V: TRBV9
DNA: TGTGCCAGCAGCGTAGGCGGGGGCGGGTCCTACGAGCAGTACTTC
CDR3: CASSVGGGGSYEQYF